What follows are 29 T cell receptor beta chains derived from one specimen sequenced in a study of T cell responses to AZD1222 COVID-19 vaccine. Generated by immunoSEQ multiplex PCR, the TCRdb table keeps only in-frame clones and is missing some. The sample carries 89,000 or so clones, 65% to 90% recorded once. The source material was peripheral blood, sampled on day 0 of AZD1222 vaccination. The receptor source for this set is an adult in good health.

J is TRBJ2-1 and V is TRBV3-1 (or the pseudogene TRBV3-2), with 11 bases that match TRBD1. Germline lookup yields CDR1 LGHDT and CDR2 YNNKEL (reference sequence). The CDR3 extends over 14 amino acids. Unmatched junction bases numbered 3, after V lost 4 bases and J lost 7 bases. CDR3 in amino acids: CASSLGQGANEQFF. The CDR3 nucleotides read TGTGCCAGCAGCCTCGGACAGGGGGCTAATGAGCAGTTCTTC.

This chain links TRBV5-1 with TRBJ2-2, with D tentatively TRBD1 (6 bases). The germline V gene has CDR1 SGHRS and CDR2 YFSETQ. CDR3 size: 15 residues. V gave up 0 bases and J gave up 6 bases, with 12 bases separating them. The CDR3 is CASSLGQGFAGELFF. In nucleotides, the CDR3 is TGCGCCAGCAGCTTGGGGCAGGGGTTTGCCGGGGAGCTGTTTTTT.

The J gene is TRBJ2-1, the V gene TRBV7-6; weak D call: TRBD2 (6 bases). This CDR3 contains 15 residues. Germline V CDR1 and CDR2: SGHVS, FNYEAQ. V lost 1 base and J lost 10, with 17 bases in between. In DNA form, the CDR3 reads TGTGCCAGCAGCTTAGGCGGGAACGGGGAATACGAGCAGTTCTTC. Translation: CASSLGGNGEYEQFF. Full variable domain (outside the CDR3, taken from reference TRBV7-6 and TRBJ2-1): GAGVSQSPRYKVTKRGQDVALRCDPISGHVSLYWYRQALGQGPEFLTYFNYEAQQDKSGLPNDRFSAERPEGSISTLTIQRTEQRDSAMYRCASSLGGNGEYEQFFGPGTRLTVL.

The chain joins TRBV12-5 to TRBJ1-5; D call uncertain. Germline CDR1 reads LGHNT; CDR2 reads FRNRAP. The CDR3 sequence is 13 residues long. The V end was cut by 3 bases, the J end by 7 bases, with 10 bases between. This chain's CDR3 is CASGFGSSQPQHF. The CDR3 DNA is TGTGCTAGTGGTTTCGGCAGCAGCCAGCCCCAGCATTTT.

The chain links TRBV5-1 to TRBJ1-2; TRBD1 matches at 9 bases. Germline V CDR1 and CDR2: SGHRS, YFSETQ. The trim removed 2 bases at V and 4 bases at J, leaving 6 bases unmatched. CDR3 length equals 15 residues. CDR3 sequence: CASSLLQGAGYGYTF. The CDR3 bases are TGCGCCAGCAGCTTACTACAGGGGGCAGGCTATGGCTACACCTTC.

CDR3 bases: TGTGCCAGCAGCTTGTACGGACGGGGAAAAGGGGCCAACGTCCTGACTTTC. Amino acids: CASSLYGRGKGANVLTF. The chain is built from TRBV5-4 and TRBJ2-6; possibly TRBD2 for D (5 bases). The V end lost 1 base, the J end lost 4 bases, and 15 bases lay between the germline ends. This CDR3 contains 17 residues. Looked up from germline, CDR1 is SGHNT and CDR2 is YYREEE (reference sequence).

The rearrangement uses TRBV28 and TRBJ2-7, with D possibly TRBD1 on 6 matching bases. CDR1 and CDR2 (germline): MDHEN, SYDVKM. Trimming took off 2 bases at V and 7 bases at J, with 15 bases between the two ends. The CDR3 consists of 14 residues. CDR3 sequence reads: CASSLTTGPAEQYF. CDR3 bases: TGTGCCAGCAGTTTAACGACAGGACCCGCGGAGCAGTACTTC.

This clone was counted once. This chain links TRBV24-1 with TRBJ1-1, with D possibly TRBD1 on 5 matching bases. Germline V gene data show CDR1 as KGHDR and CDR2 as SFDVKD. Trimming stripped 1 base from V and 6 bases from J, with 11 bases between. This CDR3 spans 14 amino acids. The CDR3 DNA is TGTGCCACCAGTGATTTTGGGGGAATGGCTGAAGCTTTCTTT. Its protein product is CATSDFGGMAEAFF.

The chain recombines TRBV27 with TRBJ2-4; 7 bases fit TRBD1. Germline lookup yields CDR1 MNHEY and CDR2 SMNVEV (reference sequence). With V trimmed by 5 bases and J by 5 bases, 9 bases remained unmatched. The CDR3 has 15 amino acids. The CDR3 DNA reads as TGTGCCAGCAGTCCCGAAGACAGGGAAGAAAACATTCAGTACTTC. Translated, it gives CASSPEDREENIQYF.

This rearrangement joins TRBV7-2 to TRBJ1-4; 7 nucleotides align to TRBD1. CDR1 SGHTA and CDR2 FQGNSA come from the germline V gene. The CDR3 contains 15 residues. The V and J ends lost 5 bases and 3 bases, in that order; junction bases with no gene match: 6. The CDR3 loop is CASSQYRGPNEKLFF. CDR3 DNA: TGTGCCAGCAGCCAGTACAGGGGACCTAATGAAAAACTGTTTTTT.

This chain uses TRBV13 with TRBJ1-5; 7 nucleotides agree with TRBD1. The CDR3 totals 13 residues. The germline CDR1 and CDR2 sequences are PRHDT and FYEKMQ (reference sequence). J lost 12 bases, V lost 0 bases, and 5 bases had no gene match. The CDR3 reads CASSLGLGQSQHF. Here the CDR3 DNA reads TGTGCCAGCAGCTTAGGCCTGGGACAGAGCCAGCATTTT.

This clone showed up just a few times. The rearrangement uses TRBV27 and TRBJ2-7, with 10 bases that match TRBD1. The V gene end was trimmed by 6 bases and the J gene end by 2 bases; junction bases not matched to a gene: 7. Looked up from germline, CDR1 is MNHEY and CDR2 is SMNVEV (reference sequence). This CDR3 is 15 amino acids long. The CDR3 spells CASSLKGTGAYEQYF. CDR3 nucleotides: TGTGCCAGCAGCCTAAAGGGGACAGGGGCCTACGAGCAGTACTTC.

The rearrangement joins TRBV11-3 to TRBJ2-7; D is possibly TRBD1 (5 bases). Trimming shortened V by 6 bases and J by 5 bases, and 17 bases separated the two germline ends. The CDR3 sequence is 14 residues long. Germline V gene lookup returns CDR1 SGHNT and CDR2 YENEEA. The CDR3 loop reads CASSPQGIGDEQYF. The CDR3 DNA follows: TGTGCCAGCAGTCCGCAGGGAATTGGGGACGAGCAGTACTTC.

This clone was counted a single time. The genes are TRBV15 and TRBJ2-7; D is unclear. CDR1 and CDR2 from the germline V gene are LNHNV and YYDKDF (reference sequence). This CDR3 contains 15 residues. Trimming left V 7 bases short and J 2 bases short, with 18 bases between. CDR3 region: CATTAEMGSTYEQYF. The CDR3 DNA is TGTGCCACCACCGCGGAGATGGGCTCTACCTACGAGCAGTACTTC.

The V call is TRBV19, the J call TRBJ1-1; TRBD1 matches at 10 bases. The CDR3 runs to 17 residues. Germline V gene lookup returns CDR1 LNHDA and CDR2 SQIVND (reference sequence). V trimming: 6 bases; J trimming: 1 base; junction bases outside the gene matches: 11. The CDR3 DNA follows: TGTGCCAGTAGCCCCAGGGGGACAGGGGTCGCGAACACTGAAGCTTTCTTT. The encoded protein is CASSPRGTGVANTEAFF.

The chain joins TRBV28 to TRBJ2-7; D remains unclear. Trimming took off 8 bases at V and 0 bases at J, with 11 bases between the two ends. Germline values: CDR1 MDHEN, CDR2 SYDVKM. The CDR3 extends over 13 amino acids. The CDR3: CASGLVSSYEQYF. CDR3 in DNA: TGTGCCAGCGGCCTAGTGAGCTCCTACGAGCAGTACTTC.

The chain employs TRBV4-1 and TRBJ2-3; TRBD2 matches 14 bases. This CDR3 is built from 17 residues. Per germline, CDR1 MGHRA and CDR2 YSYEKL. The V and J ends lost 1 base and 7 bases, in that order; junction bases with no gene match: 7. CDR3 amino acids: CASSQVGGTSGSYTQYF. CDR3 nucleotide sequence: TGCGCCAGCAGCCAAGTGGGGGGGACTAGCGGGAGTTATACGCAGTATTTT.

This chain joins TRBV6-1 and TRBJ2-1, with 12 bases identical to TRBD2. Germline V gene sequence: CDR1 MNHNS, CDR2 SASEGT. The V and J ends lost 2 bases and 1 base, in that order; junction bases with no gene match: 9. This CDR3 contains 19 residues. The CDR3 DNA follows: TGTGCCAGCAGTGAATATGTGACTAGCGGGAGTTCGTCCTACAATGAGCAGTTCTTC. Residues: CASSEYVTSGSSSYNEQFF.

The CDR3 DNA reads TGTGCCAGCTCACCACGGGATGCGTCTACGGATGGCTACACCTTC. Its protein is CASSPRDASTDGYTF. The chain links TRBV18 to TRBJ1-2; D gene ambiguous. CDR1 and CDR2 (germline): KGHSH, LQKENI. CDR3 length equals 15 residues. V gave up 1 base and J gave up 6 bases, with 15 bases separating them.

Only a few counts were recorded for this clone. The V and J genes are TRBV7-9 and TRBJ2-7; no firm D call. Trimming cost V 2 bases and J 5 bases, with 10 bases left between them. This CDR3 has 13 residues. Per germline, CDR1 SEHNR and CDR2 FQNEAQ (reference sequence). CDR3 amino acids: CASSLFGKHEQYF. The CDR3 bases are TGTGCCAGCAGCTTATTTGGTAAACACGAGCAGTACTTC.

This chain uses TRBV25-1 with TRBJ2-2; D may be TRBD1 (5 bases). Trimming took off 3 bases at V and 5 bases at J, with 13 bases between the two ends. CDR1 and CDR2 from the germline V gene are MGHDK and SYGVNS. There are 15 residues in the CDR3. This CDR3 is CASSDRAFGTGELFF. CDR3 nucleotide sequence: TGTGCCAGCAGTGACAGGGCGTTCGGGACCGGGGAGCTGTTTTTT.

V gene TRBV2 combines with J gene TRBJ1-5; weak D call: TRBD1 (5 bases). This CDR3 is 14 amino acids long. Trimming took 5 bases from V and 4 from J, leaving 12 bases between them. Germline CDR1 reads SNHLY; CDR2 reads FYNNEI. The CDR3 here is CASSSGWLNQPQHF. The DNA for the CDR3 is TGTGCCAGCAGTTCAGGGTGGCTAAATCAGCCCCAGCATTTT.

CDR3 residues: CASSLEQRLPYEQYF. The CDR3 DNA is TGTGCCAGCAGCTTGGAACAACGCCTTCCCTACGAGCAGTACTTC. This sequence joins TRBV5-6 and TRBJ2-7; D gene unclear. This CDR3 comprises 15 residues. The V gene lost 0 bases and the J gene lost 2 bases, with 12 bases spanning the gap. Germline V gives CDR1 SGHDT, CDR2 YYEEEE.

The genes are TRBV6-5 and TRBJ1-1, with D perhaps matching TRBD1 (5 bases). The V end lost 2 bases, the J end lost 4 bases, and 11 bases lay between the germline ends. Per germline, CDR1 MNHEY and CDR2 SVGAGI. The CDR3 spans 14 residues. The DNA for the CDR3 is TGTGCCAGCAGTTACACGCAGGGCGGCACTGAAGCTTTCTTT. It encodes CASSYTQGGTEAFF.

The rearrangement joins TRBV28 to TRBJ1-5; D possibly corresponds to TRBD1 (5 bases). The CDR3 has 12 residues. V dropped 6 bases and J dropped 11 bases, with 14 bases sitting between them. Germline CDR1 is MDHEN and CDR2 is SYDVKM. The CDR3: CASRRGPLSQHF. CDR3 coding DNA: TGTGCCAGCAGAAGGGGTCCACTGTCCCAGCATTTT.

This sequence joins TRBV28 and TRBJ1-5, with 8 bases that match TRBD1. Germline-derived CDR1 and CDR2 are MDHEN and SYDVKM. Germline trimming cut 0 bases from V and 6 bases from J; bases unmatched to any gene: 1. The CDR3 covers 14 residues. This CDR3 is CASSLWQGAQPQHF. The CDR3 nucleotides read TGTGCCAGCAGTTTATGGCAGGGGGCTCAGCCCCAGCATTTT.

V is TRBV6-6 and J is TRBJ1-1; TRBD1 matches at 9 bases. The CDR3 has 15 residues. Germline V CDR1 and CDR2: MNHNY, SVGAGI (reference sequence). V shed 5 bases, J shed 6 bases, and the junction held 10 bases outside the gene matches. The CDR3 loop reads CASSPGQGGFAEAFF. CDR3 nucleotides: TGTGCCAGCAGTCCGGGACAGGGCGGATTTGCTGAAGCTTTCTTT.

The chain links TRBV19 to TRBJ1-4; TRBD1 matches at 9 bases. Germline CDR1 reads LNHDA; CDR2 reads SQIVND (reference sequence). The CDR3 contains 15 residues. Trimming cost V 3 bases and J 7 bases; bases outside gene matches: 6. CDR3 sequence: CASSILGTGSEKLFF. The CDR3 DNA reads as TGTGCCAGTAGTATTCTCGGGACAGGGAGTGAAAAACTGTTTTTT.

This clone appeared a single time. The V and J genes are TRBV6-5 and TRBJ2-3, with D uncertain. Germline CDR1 MNHEY, CDR2 SVGAGI. Trimming shortened V by 6 bases and J by 5 bases, and 12 bases separated the two germline ends. The CDR3 consists of 13 residues. This CDR3 reads CASSYTVKDTQYF. As DNA, the CDR3 is TGTGCCAGCAGCTACACAGTGAAAGATACGCAGTATTTT.